Listed below are T cell receptor beta chains from one sample, sequenced in a study of human T cells and chemical hapten exposure. One entry per CDR3 protein, called by TCRdb with MiXCR from the RACE reads. This table holds some 91,000 distinct CDR3 sequences, 25% to 35% found once. The material sequenced was whole blood, taken in connection with sensitization to the hapten diphenylcyclopropenone (DPC). The receptor source for this set is a man between 35 and 55 years old with alopecia areata. Some clones in this sample may be carry-over from other donors' samples. CDR3s include the opening cysteine and the closing phenylalanine or tryptophan. Each record gives: J gene, D gene, clone size, V gene, CDR3 DNA, CDR3 protein. A D gene is named only where the DNA matches it firmly. Where a row states a size, it is once, few, many or the class of an expanded clone; other rows omit it.

j_call: TRBJ2-6
d_call: -
clone_size: -
v_call: TRBV25-1
cdr3_nt: TGTGCCAGCAGTGACGGGGCTGGGGCCAACGTCCTGACTTTC
cdr3_aa: CASSDGAGANVLTF

j_call: TRBJ1-5
d_call: -
clone_size: few
v_call: TRBV6-2/TRBV6-3
cdr3_nt: TGTGCCAGCAGTCTCGTGGGGGTGAGCAATCAGCCCCAGCATTTT
cdr3_aa: CASSLVGVSNQPQHF

j_call: TRBJ1-5
d_call: TRBD1
clone_size: many
v_call: TRBV24-1
cdr3_nt: TGTGCCACGCTATACCGGGACAGGGGGTATCAGCCCCAGCATTTT
cdr3_aa: CATLYRDRGYQPQHF

j_call: TRBJ2-3
d_call: TRBD2
clone_size: few
v_call: TRBV5-6
cdr3_nt: TGTGCCAGCAGCCGGGACACCGGACTAGCGGGAGGGTCAGATACGCAGTATTTT
cdr3_aa: CASSRDTGLAGGSDTQYF

j_call: TRBJ2-7
d_call: -
clone_size: -
v_call: TRBV29-1
cdr3_nt: TGCAGCGCGGCGACTGCCTACGAGCAGTACTTC
cdr3_aa: CSAATAYEQYF

j_call: TRBJ1-5
d_call: -
clone_size: -
v_call: TRBV28
cdr3_nt: TGTGCCAGCAAAGACAGGATAGGTGATCAGCCCCAGCATTTT
cdr3_aa: CASKDRIGDQPQHF

j_call: TRBJ2-7
d_call: -
clone_size: -
v_call: TRBV7-8
cdr3_nt: TGTGCCAGCAGCCCCTATGGGAGGGGGAACGAGCAGTACTTC
cdr3_aa: CASSPYGRGNEQYF

j_call: TRBJ1-1
d_call: -
clone_size: -
v_call: TRBV12-3/TRBV12-4
cdr3_nt: TGTGCCAGCAGTACACAGGGGAACACTGAAGCTTTCTTT
cdr3_aa: CASSTQGNTEAFF

j_call: TRBJ2-3
d_call: -
clone_size: -
v_call: TRBV20-1
cdr3_nt: TGCAGTGCTTCCCGGTATAGGACTGAACGTGGCACAGATACGCAGTATTTT
cdr3_aa: CSASRYRTERGTDTQYF

j_call: TRBJ1-2
d_call: -
clone_size: -
v_call: TRBV20-1
cdr3_nt: TGCAGTGCTAGAGACGCCGGGAGGCCCTATGGCGACACCTTC
cdr3_aa: CSARDAGRPYGDTF

j_call: TRBJ1-1
d_call: -
clone_size: -
v_call: TRBV6-1
cdr3_nt: TGTGCCAGCAGTGAAGGAAGGGCGTTGGGCACTGAAGCTTTCTTT
cdr3_aa: CASSEGRALGTEAFF

j_call: TRBJ2-3
d_call: TRBD1
clone_size: few
v_call: TRBV7-8
cdr3_nt: TGTGCCAGCAGGTCGACAGGGGGCGCGTTCGATACGCAGTATTTT
cdr3_aa: CASRSTGGAFDTQYF

j_call: TRBJ2-7
d_call: -
clone_size: -
v_call: TRBV4-3
cdr3_nt: TGCGCCAGCAGCCAAGAGGAGGGCGAAACCTACGAGCAGTACTTC
cdr3_aa: CASSQEEGETYEQYF

j_call: TRBJ2-7
d_call: -
clone_size: -
v_call: TRBV18
cdr3_nt: TGTGCCAGCTCACCACGGGTCAGGGCCGAGCAGTACTTC
cdr3_aa: CASSPRVRAEQYF

j_call: TRBJ1-4
d_call: -
clone_size: few
v_call: TRBV5-1
cdr3_nt: TGCGCCAGCAGCCCCGACACGACTAATGAAAAACTGTTTTTT
cdr3_aa: CASSPDTTNEKLFF

j_call: TRBJ2-3
d_call: TRBD2
clone_size: -
v_call: TRBV9
cdr3_nt: TGTGCCAGCAGCGCTAGACTAGCGGGAGGGACAGATACGCAGTATTTT
cdr3_aa: CASSARLAGGTDTQYF

j_call: TRBJ2-7
d_call: TRBD1
clone_size: few
v_call: TRBV10-3
cdr3_nt: TGTGCCATCAGTACCTCCGGGACAGGGCCTTACGAGCAGTACTTC
cdr3_aa: CAISTSGTGPYEQYF

j_call: TRBJ1-1
d_call: -
clone_size: once
v_call: TRBV27
cdr3_nt: TGTGCCAGCAGTTTACGCGGGATCACTGAAGCTTTCTTT
cdr3_aa: CASSLRGITEAFF

j_call: TRBJ2-7
d_call: TRBD1
clone_size: few
v_call: TRBV12-3/TRBV12-4
cdr3_nt: TGTGCCAGCAGCGAACAGGGGGACGAGCAGTACTTC
cdr3_aa: CASSEQGDEQYF

j_call: TRBJ2-3
d_call: TRBD2
clone_size: few
v_call: TRBV12-3/TRBV12-4
cdr3_nt: TGTGCCAGCAGTTTAGGGTCCGGGAGGTCAGATACGCAGTATTTT
cdr3_aa: CASSLGSGRSDTQYF

j_call: TRBJ2-7
d_call: TRBD2
clone_size: few
v_call: TRBV12-3/TRBV12-4
cdr3_nt: TGTGCCAGCAGTCTAGCGGGCCAGTACGAGCAGTACTTC
cdr3_aa: CASSLAGQYEQYF

j_call: TRBJ1-6
d_call: -
clone_size: -
v_call: TRBV28
cdr3_nt: TGTGCCAGCAGTTTAATTCGTAATTCACCCCTCCACTTT
cdr3_aa: CASSLIRNSPLHF

j_call: TRBJ1-5
d_call: TRBD1
clone_size: few
v_call: TRBV20-1
cdr3_nt: TGCAGTGCTAGAGCCGACAGGGAGGGGGTAGGTCAGCCCCAGCATTTT
cdr3_aa: CSARADREGVGQPQHF

j_call: TRBJ2-4
d_call: -
clone_size: -
v_call: TRBV27
cdr3_nt: TGTGCCAGCAGTTTTGGCGGACAAAACATTCAGTACTTC
cdr3_aa: CASSFGGQNIQYF

j_call: TRBJ2-7
d_call: TRBD2
clone_size: few
v_call: TRBV19
cdr3_nt: TGTGCCAGTAGTAAACGTGCGGGAGAGAGCCACGAGCAGTACTTC
cdr3_aa: CASSKRAGESHEQYF

j_call: TRBJ2-7
d_call: TRBD2
clone_size: few
v_call: TRBV13
cdr3_nt: TGTGCCAGCAGCTTACGGACTAGCGGATGGTCCTACGAGCAGTACTTC
cdr3_aa: CASSLRTSGWSYEQYF

j_call: TRBJ2-7
d_call: -
clone_size: many
v_call: TRBV20-1
cdr3_nt: TGCAGTGCTAGAGATCGAGGAACAGTCTCCTACGAGCAGTACTTC
cdr3_aa: CSARDRGTVSYEQYF

j_call: TRBJ2-7
d_call: TRBD1
clone_size: -
v_call: TRBV6-6
cdr3_nt: TGTGCCAGCAGTTCACAGGGGGAATCCTACGAGCAGTACTTC
cdr3_aa: CASSSQGESYEQYF

j_call: TRBJ2-6
d_call: -
clone_size: few
v_call: TRBV28
cdr3_nt: TGTGCCAGCAGGAACTTAATTGGGGCCAACGTCCTGACTTTC
cdr3_aa: CASRNLIGANVLTF